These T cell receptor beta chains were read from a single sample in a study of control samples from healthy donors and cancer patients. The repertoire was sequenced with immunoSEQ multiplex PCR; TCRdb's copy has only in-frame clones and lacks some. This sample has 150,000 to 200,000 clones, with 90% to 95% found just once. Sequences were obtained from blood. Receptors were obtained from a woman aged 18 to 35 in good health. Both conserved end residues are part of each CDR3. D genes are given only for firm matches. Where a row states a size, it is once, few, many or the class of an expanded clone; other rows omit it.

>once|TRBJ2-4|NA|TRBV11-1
CASSRAGAVGDIQYF
TGTGCCAGCAGCCGTGCGGGGGCCGTAGGGGACATTCAGTACTTC
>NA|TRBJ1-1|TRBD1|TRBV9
CASSVGRTGENTEAFF
TGTGCCAGCAGCGTGGGCAGGACAGGGGAGAACACTGAAGCTTTCTTT
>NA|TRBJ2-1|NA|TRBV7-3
CASSPAQGLAYNEQFF
TGTGCCAGCAGCCCCGCCCAGGGTTTGGCCTACAATGAGCAGTTCTTC
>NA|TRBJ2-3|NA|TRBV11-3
CASSLGEEVADTQYF
TGTGCCAGCAGCTTAGGGGAGGAGGTCGCAGATACGCAGTATTTT
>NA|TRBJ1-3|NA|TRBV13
CASSSDSARGGNTIYF
TGTGCCAGCAGCTCCGACAGTGCGAGGGGAGGGAACACCATATATTTT
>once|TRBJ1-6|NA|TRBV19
CASSTGGETLHF
TGTGCCAGTAGTACGGGGGGTGAGACCCTCCACTTT
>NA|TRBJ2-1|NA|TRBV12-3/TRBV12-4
CASSPQTPTQFF
TGTGCCAGCAGTCCCCAGACCCCGACGCAGTTCTTC
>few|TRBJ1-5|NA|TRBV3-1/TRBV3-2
CASSPVASSSNQPQHF
TGTGCCAGCAGCCCAGTCGCCTCGAGTAGCAATCAGCCCCAGCATTTT
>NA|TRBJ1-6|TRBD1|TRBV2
CASRRQTGSSPLHF
TGTGCCAGCAGGAGACAGACAGGGTCCTCACCCCTCCACTTT
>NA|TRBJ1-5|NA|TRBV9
CASSGGSGDGQPQHF
TGTGCCAGCAGCGGAGGATCAGGGGATGGCCAGCCCCAGCATTTT
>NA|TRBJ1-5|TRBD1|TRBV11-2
CASSLGRTGNQPQHF
TGTGCCAGCAGCTTAGGGCGGACAGGAAATCAGCCCCAGCATTTT
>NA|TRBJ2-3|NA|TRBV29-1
CSVARTTDTQYF
TGCAGCGTGGCCCGGACAACGGATACGCAGTATTTT
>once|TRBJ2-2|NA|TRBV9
CASSVSLGTPNTGELFF
TGTGCCAGCAGCGTCAGCTTAGGGACTCCTAACACCGGGGAGCTGTTTTTT
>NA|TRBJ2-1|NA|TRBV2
CASSGDYNEQFF
TGTGCCAGCAGTGGGGACTACAATGAGCAGTTCTTC
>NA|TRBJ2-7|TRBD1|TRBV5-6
CASRTGWVNEQYF
TGTGCCAGCAGGACAGGGTGGGTAAACGAGCAGTACTTC
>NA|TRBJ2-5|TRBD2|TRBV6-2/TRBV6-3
CASSYGGGASEETQYF
TGTGCCAGCAGTTACGGGGGAGGGGCAAGCGAAGAGACCCAGTACTTC
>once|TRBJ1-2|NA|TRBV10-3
CAIKAEGNYGYTF
TGTGCCATCAAGGCTGAGGGTAACTATGGCTACACCTTC
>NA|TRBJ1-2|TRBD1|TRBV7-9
CASKNTGTVNYGYTF
TGTGCCAGCAAGAACACCGGGACAGTGAACTATGGCTACACCTTC
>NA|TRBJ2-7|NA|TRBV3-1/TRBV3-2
CASSRISGEQYF
TGTGCCAGCAGTCGGATTAGCGGCGAGCAGTACTTC
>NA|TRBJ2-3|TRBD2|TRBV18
CASSTAGGTDTQYF
TGTGCCAGCTCTACCGCGGGGGGAACAGATACGCAGTATTTT
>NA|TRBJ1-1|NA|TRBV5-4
CASSTRTAEAFF
TGTGCCAGCAGTACAAGGACAGCTGAAGCTTTCTTT
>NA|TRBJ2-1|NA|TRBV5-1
CASSLTTGGGDEQFF
TGCGCCAGCAGCTTGACCACCGGGGGCGGCGATGAGCAGTTCTTC
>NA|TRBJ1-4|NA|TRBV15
CATSSPIMRKLFF
TGTGCCACCAGCAGCCCCATCATGAGGAAACTGTTTTTT
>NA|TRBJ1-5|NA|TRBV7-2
CASSRRDKIYDSNQPQHF
TGTGCCAGCAGCCGCCGGGACAAAATTTACGATAGCAATCAGCCCCAGCATTTT
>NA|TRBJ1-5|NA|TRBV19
CASSIVKGGLLTVIQPQHF
TGTGCCAGTAGTATAGTAAAGGGGGGACTCTTAACTGTAATTCAGCCCCAGCATTTT
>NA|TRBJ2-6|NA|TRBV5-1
CASSFYVSGANVLTF
TGCGCCAGCAGCTTCTATGTGTCTGGGGCCAACGTCCTGACTTTC
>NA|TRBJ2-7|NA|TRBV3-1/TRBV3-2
CASSQSGGLRLF
TGTGCCAGCAGCCAATCTGGCGGACTCCGCCTCTTC
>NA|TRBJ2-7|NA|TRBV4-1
CASSHPWGPTRTDEQYF
TGCGCCAGCAGCCACCCTTGGGGTCCCACCCGTACCGACGAGCAGTACTTC
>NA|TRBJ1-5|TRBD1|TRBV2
CASRTKQGDSNQPQHF
TGTGCCAGCCGTACTAAACAGGGGGATAGCAATCAGCCCCAGCATTTT
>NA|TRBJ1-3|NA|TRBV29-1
CSVDRDSTGNTIYF
TGCAGCGTTGACCGGGACTCCACTGGAAACACCATATATTTT
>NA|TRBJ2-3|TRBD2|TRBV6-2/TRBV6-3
CASSYILAGTDTQYF
TGTGCCAGCAGTTACATTCTAGCGGGCACAGATACGCAGTATTTT
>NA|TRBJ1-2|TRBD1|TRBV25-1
CASGSDRVDYGYTF
TGTGCCAGCGGTTCGGACAGGGTGGACTATGGCTACACCTTC
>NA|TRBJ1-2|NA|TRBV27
CASSPGSPIYGYTF
TGTGCCAGCTCCCCCGGGAGCCCCATATATGGCTACACCTTC
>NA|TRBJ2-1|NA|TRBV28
CASSALGPGELYEQFF
TGTGCCAGCAGTGCCCTGGGGCCGGGCGAACTTTATGAGCAGTTCTTC
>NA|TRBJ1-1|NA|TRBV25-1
CASSGLPGHTEAFF
TGTGCCAGCAGTGGACTCCCCGGGCACACTGAAGCTTTCTTT
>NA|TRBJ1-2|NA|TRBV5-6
CASRDSGTPSNYGYTF
TGTGCCAGCAGAGACTCCGGGACACCTTCTAACTATGGCTACACCTTC
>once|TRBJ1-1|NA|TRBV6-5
CASTRGSGTEAFF
TGTGCCAGCACCAGGGGCTCTGGGACTGAAGCTTTCTTT
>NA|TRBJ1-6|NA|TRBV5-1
CASSLGGGWTYNSPLHF
TGCGCCAGCAGCTTGGGGGGCGGGTGGACCTATAATTCACCCCTCCACTTT
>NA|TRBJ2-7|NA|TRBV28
CASSSLGEAYYEQYF
TGTGCCAGCAGCTCCCTCGGGGAGGCCTACTACGAGCAGTACTTC
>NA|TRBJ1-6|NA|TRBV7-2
CASSRTDNSPLHF
TGTGCCAGCAGCCGCACGGATAATTCACCCCTCCACTTT
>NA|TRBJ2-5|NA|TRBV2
CASTSTRGETQYF
TGTGCCAGCACCTCGACAAGGGGGGAGACCCAGTACTTC
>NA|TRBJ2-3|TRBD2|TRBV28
CASREAGRIDTQYF
TGTGCCAGTCGGGAAGCGGGACGCATAGATACGCAGTATTTT
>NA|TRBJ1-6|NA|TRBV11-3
CASSSVVDSPLHF
TGTGCCAGCAGCTCAGTGGTCGATTCACCCCTCCACTTT
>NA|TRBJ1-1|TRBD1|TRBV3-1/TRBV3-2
CASSPTGSTEAFF
TGTGCCAGCAGCCCGACAGGGAGTACTGAAGCTTTCTTT
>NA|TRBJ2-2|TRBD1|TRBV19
CASSIVGQGLPRELFF
TGTGCCAGTAGTATAGTCGGACAGGGTTTGCCAAGGGAGCTGTTTTTT
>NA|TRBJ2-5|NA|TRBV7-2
CASSLATRETQYF
TGTGCCAGCAGCTTAGCGACGAGAGAGACCCAGTACTTC
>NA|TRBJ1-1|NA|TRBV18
CASSPQRDSPHGAFF
TGTGCCAGCTCACCACAGAGAGACTCTCCCCACGGAGCTTTCTTT
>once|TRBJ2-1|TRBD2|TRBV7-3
CASSLLGTSVSDEQFF
TGTGCCAGCAGCTTATTGGGGACTAGCGTTTCCGATGAGCAGTTCTTC
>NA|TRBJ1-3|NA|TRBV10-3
CATGGSGNTIYF
TGTGCCACCGGGGGATCTGGAAACACCATATATTTT
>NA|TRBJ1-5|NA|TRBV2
CASSVQDQPQHF
TGTGCCAGCAGTGTACAGGATCAGCCCCAGCATTTT